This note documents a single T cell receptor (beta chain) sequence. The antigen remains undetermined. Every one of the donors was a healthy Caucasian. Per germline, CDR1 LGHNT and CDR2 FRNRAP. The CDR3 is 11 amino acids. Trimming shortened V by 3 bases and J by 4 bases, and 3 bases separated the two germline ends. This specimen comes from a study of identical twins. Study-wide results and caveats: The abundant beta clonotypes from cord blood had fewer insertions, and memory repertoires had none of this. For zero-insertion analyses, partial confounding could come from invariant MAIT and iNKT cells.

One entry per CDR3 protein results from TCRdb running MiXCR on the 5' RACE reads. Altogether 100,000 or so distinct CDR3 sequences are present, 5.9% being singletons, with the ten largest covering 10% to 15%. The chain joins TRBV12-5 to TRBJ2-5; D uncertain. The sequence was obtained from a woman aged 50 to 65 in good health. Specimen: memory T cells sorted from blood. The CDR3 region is CASGLLETQYF. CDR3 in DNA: TGTGCTAGTGGTTTACTAGAGACCCAGTACTTC.